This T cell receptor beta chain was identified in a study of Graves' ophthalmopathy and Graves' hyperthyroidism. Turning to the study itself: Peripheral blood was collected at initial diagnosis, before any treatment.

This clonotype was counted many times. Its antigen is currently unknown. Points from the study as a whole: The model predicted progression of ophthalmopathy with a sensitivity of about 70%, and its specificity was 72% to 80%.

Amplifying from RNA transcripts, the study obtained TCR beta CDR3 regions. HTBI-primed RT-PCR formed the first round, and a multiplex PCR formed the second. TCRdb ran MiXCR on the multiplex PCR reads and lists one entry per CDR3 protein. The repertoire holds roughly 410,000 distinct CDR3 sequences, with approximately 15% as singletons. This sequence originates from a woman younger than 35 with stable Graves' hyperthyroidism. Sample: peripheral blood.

CDR3 in amino acids: CASSIGTGTGAYEQYF. For the CDR3, the DNA is TGTGCCAGTAGTATAGGAACCGGGACAGGGGCGTACGAGCAGTACTTC. This sequence joins TRBV19 and TRBJ2-7; TRBD1 aligns across 10 bases. Trimming cost V 1 base and J 4 bases; bases outside gene matches: 7. The CDR3 spans 16 residues. Germline V gene sequence: CDR1 LNHDA, CDR2 SQIVND (reference sequence). Complete variable domain (other parts from reference TRBV19 and TRBJ2-7): DGGITQSPKYLFRKEGQNVTLSCEQNLNHDAMYWYRQDPGQGLRLIYYSQIVNDFQKGDIAEGYSVSREKKESFPLTVTSAQKNPTAFYLCASSIGTGTGAYEQYFGPGTRLTVT.